The text below deals with one T cell receptor (beta chain). In the original workflow: Estimation of nucleated cell counts relied on the amplification of reference gene primers. Clones were read by immunoSEQ multiplex PCR, and TCRdb kept only the in-frame ones, dropping some. D and trimming come from the DNA, and the V and J calls and clone size come from that table. The table has tens of thousands of clones, 85% seen once; the top ten hold around 3%. The sample belongs to a study of blood T cell repertoires in COVID-19. In the study overall: The study drew acute and convalescent COVID-19 samples from the United States, Italy and Spain. Sources were T cells, B-cell-depleted T cells, or PBMCs; the material itself was cDNA or gDNA.

V was clipped by 6 bases and J by 7 bases; unmatched bases: 9. Per the germline V gene, CDR1 is MNHEY and CDR2 is SVGAGI. The CDR3 totals 14 residues. This sequence originates from an elderly man with acute or convalescent COVID-19. Sequencing was carried out using peripheral blood. V and J are TRBV6-5 and TRBJ1-5, with 7 bases identical to TRBD1. The CDR3 DNA reads TGTGCCAGCAGAGCCACAGGGGCTCAACAGCCCCAGCATTTT. Encoded protein: CASRATGAQQPQHF.